This is a list of T cell receptor beta chains from one sample in a study of molecular identifiers for immune sequencing clone quantification. TCRdb used MiXCR to reprocess the PCR reads, holding one entry per CDR3 protein. The sample consists of under 800,000 distinct CDR3 sequences, 25% of them appearing once. Sequences were obtained from naive CD8+ T cells from blood, with Jurkat cell RNA spiked in. These receptor sequences come from a human donor in good health. Some libraries in this study had Jurkat cell RNA spiked in. Each CDR3 is given with its conserved first and last residue. Fields, in order: J gene, V gene, clone size, D gene, CDR3 protein, CDR3 DNA. A D gene is named only where the DNA matches it firmly. Clone size is shown for a subset of rows, as once, few, many or a class of expanded clone.

>TRBJ1-5|TRBV12-3/TRBV12-4|.|TRBD1
CASSTGDNQPQHF
TGTGCCAGCAGTACAGGGGACAATCAGCCCCAGCATTTT
>TRBJ2-7|TRBV5-5|.|.
CASSSLGGSSYEQYF
TGTGCCAGCAGCTCCTTGGGGGGTTCCTCGTACGAGCAGTACTTC
>TRBJ1-5|TRBV6-2/TRBV6-3|.|.
CASRTYEITGTDQPQHF
TGTGCCAGCAGGACGTATGAGATTACAGGGACCGATCAGCCCCAGCATTTT
>TRBJ2-7|TRBV27|few|TRBD1
CASSPVGYRGYEQYF
TGTGCCAGCAGTCCAGTTGGATACAGGGGTTACGAGCAGTACTTC
>TRBJ1-1|TRBV6-1|few|.
CASTGAVYTEAFF
TGTGCCAGCACGGGGGCAGTTTACACTGAAGCTTTCTTT
>TRBJ2-3|TRBV5-1|.|.
CASGLASGLTDARYF
TGCGCCAGCGGCTTGGCAAGCGGCCTCACAGATGCGCGGTATTTT
>TRBJ2-2|TRBV7-9|.|.
CASSPVQGFAGELFF
TGTGCCAGCAGCCCAGTCCAGGGCTTCGCCGGGGAGCTGTTTTTT
>TRBJ2-6|TRBV12-3/TRBV12-4|.|.
CASSAPGAGANVLTF
TGTGCCAGCAGTGCACCCGGGGCTGGGGCCAACGTCCTGACTTTC
>TRBJ2-5|TRBV6-2/TRBV6-3|.|.
CASSYPTTRQETQYF
TGTGCCAGCAGTTACCCCACGACTCGCCAAGAGACCCAGTACTTC
>TRBJ2-7|TRBV30|.|.
CAWSVSGHEQYF
TGTGCCTGGAGTGTATCTGGGCACGAGCAGTACTTC
>TRBJ1-3|TRBV7-9|few|.
CASSPQGTTGNTIYF
TGTGCCAGCAGCCCCCAGGGCACTACTGGAAACACCATATATTTT
>TRBJ2-5|TRBV25-1|many|.
CASSEYLLAAASETQYF
TGTGCCAGCAGTGAATATCTCTTGGCGGCAGCTTCCGAGACCCAGTACTTC
>TRBJ1-4|TRBV9|many|TRBD1
CASSRRGLGGEKLFF
TGTGCCAGCAGCAGAAGGGGGCTGGGCGGTGAAAAACTGTTTTTT
>TRBJ2-7|TRBV9|many|TRBD1
CASSPTGGSSYEQYF
TGTGCCAGCAGCCCAACAGGGGGTAGCTCCTACGAGCAGTACTTC
>TRBJ2-5|TRBV12-3/TRBV12-4|many|.
CASSPGVETQYF
TGTGCCAGCAGTCCAGGAGTGGAGACCCAGTACTTC
>TRBJ1-4|TRBV6-5|many|TRBD1
CASSDRVSTNEKLFF
TGTGCCAGCAGTGACAGGGTCTCGACTAATGAAAAACTGTTTTTT
>TRBJ1-1|TRBV4-3|many|.
CASSWGRWGGENTEAFF
TGCGCCAGCAGCTGGGGCAGGTGGGGGGGGGAGAACACTGAAGCTTTCTTT
>TRBJ2-1|TRBV29-1|few|TRBD2
CSVDGGSTYNEQFF
TGCAGCGTTGACGGCGGGAGCACCTACAATGAGCAGTTCTTC
>TRBJ2-7|TRBV6-5|few|.
CASSYSSRSYEQYF
TGTGCCAGCAGTTACTCGAGCCGGAGCTACGAGCAGTACTTC
>TRBJ2-6|TRBV10-3|many|.
CAISDPGGAGANVLTF
TGTGCCATCAGTGACCCGGGGGGCGCTGGGGCCAACGTCCTGACTTTC
>TRBJ1-5|TRBV2|.|.
CASSDTGSNQPQHF
TGTGCCAGCAGTGATACAGGCAGCAATCAGCCCCAGCATTTT
>TRBJ2-1|TRBV7-6|.|.
CASSDDGDSSYNEQFF
TGTGCCAGCAGCGACGACGGGGATAGCTCCTACAATGAGCAGTTCTTC
>TRBJ2-3|TRBV7-6|.|TRBD2
CARSYNSPGTTRDTATQYF
TGTGCCCGCAGCTATAATTCACCCGGGACTACACGAGACACAGCTACGCAGTATTTT
>TRBJ1-6|TRBV11-2|.|TRBD1
CASSLETGDGNSPLHF
TGTGCCAGCAGCTTAGAGACAGGGGATGGCAATTCACCCCTCCACTTT
>TRBJ2-6|TRBV13|many|.
CASSLAGAHSGANVLTF
TGTGCCAGCAGCTTAGCCGGGGCGCACTCTGGGGCCAACGTCCTGACTTTC
>TRBJ1-4|TRBV7-9|many|.
CASSLVGWKATNEKLFF
TGTGCCAGCAGCTTAGTGGGGTGGAAAGCAACTAATGAAAAACTGTTTTTT
>TRBJ2-5|TRBV3-1|.|.
CASSPTPGDKETQYF
TGTGCCAGCAGCCCGACTCCGGGCGACAAAGAGACCCAGTACTTC
>TRBJ2-7|TRBV18|.|TRBD2
CASSGELAGPYEQYF
TGTGCCAGCTCCGGGGAACTAGCGGGACCCTACGAGCAGTACTTC
>TRBJ2-7|TRBV27|.|.
CASSTLPLYEQYF
TGTGCCAGCAGTACATTACCCCTCTACGAGCAGTACTTC
>TRBJ2-7|TRBV6-5|.|.
CASSYSSGGTPPYEQYF
TGTGCCAGCAGTTACTCGTCAGGGGGGACACCTCCCTACGAGCAGTACTTC
>TRBJ1-2|TRBV30|.|TRBD1
CAWKHRGTALLANYGYTF
TGTGCCTGGAAACATCGTGGGACAGCCTTATTAGCTAACTATGGCTACACCTTC
>TRBJ2-5|TRBV11-2|few|TRBD2
CASRTSGGIQETQYF
TGTGCCAGCAGGACTAGCGGGGGGATACAAGAGACCCAGTACTTC
>TRBJ1-1|TRBV2|few|.
CASREDSVFTEAFF
TGTGCCAGCAGGGAGGACAGTGTCTTCACTGAAGCTTTCTTT
>TRBJ2-7|TRBV4-3|many|TRBD1
CASSQVVTGSYEQYF
TGCGCCAGCAGCCAAGTCGTGACAGGGTCCTACGAGCAGTACTTC
>TRBJ2-3|TRBV28|many|TRBD2
CASSLLAGGLADTQYF
TGTGCCAGCAGTTTACTAGCGGGAGGGCTAGCAGATACGCAGTATTTT
>TRBJ1-1|TRBV27|few|.
CASSDSSAVMEEAFF
TGTGCCAGTTCTGACAGTAGCGCGGTTATGGAAGAAGCTTTCTTT
>TRBJ2-7|TRBV23-1|.|.
CASSAPPEVKEGYEQYF
TGCGCCAGCAGTGCACCCCCCGAGGTGAAAGAGGGGTACGAGCAGTACTTC
>TRBJ2-7|TRBV28|few|TRBD1
CASSFNRGWYEQYF
TGTGCCAGCAGTTTTAACAGGGGGTGGTACGAGCAGTACTTC
>TRBJ1-6|TRBV20-1|few|.
CSARERSSYNSPLHF
TGCAGTGCTAGAGAGAGGAGCTCCTATAATTCACCCCTCCACTTT
>TRBJ1-2|TRBV13|many|.
CASSPRTEASGYTF
TGTGCCAGCAGCCCCCGGACCGAGGCTAGCGGCTACACCTTC
>TRBJ2-2|TRBV28|few|.
CASSHIIPGLGTGELFF
TGTGCCAGCAGCCACATTATTCCGGGACTGGGCACCGGGGAGCTGTTTTTT
>TRBJ1-1|TRBV6-6|.|.
CASSLTIRETGIGTEAFF
TGTGCCAGCAGTTTAACGATACGTGAAACAGGGATTGGCACTGAAGCTTTCTTT
>TRBJ2-7|TRBV7-8|.|.
CASSKQGTAYEQNF
TGTGCCAGCAGCAAGCAGGGCACAGCCTACGAGCAGAACTTC
>TRBJ1-2|TRBV27|.|.
CASSLAEHYGYTF
TGTGCCAGCAGTTTAGCAGAACACTATGGCTACACCTTC
>TRBJ2-5|TRBV20-1|many|TRBD2
CSARDLIGGAYQETQYF
TGCAGTGCTAGAGATTTAATCGGGGGGGCTTACCAAGAGACCCAGTACTTC
>TRBJ2-2|TRBV19|.|.
CASSDGTSNTGELFF
TGTGCCAGTAGTGATGGGACAAGTAACACCGGGGAGCTGTTTTTT
>TRBJ2-7|TRBV7-3|few|.
CASSVDQTGYEQYF
TGTGCCAGCAGCGTCGATCAAACTGGATACGAGCAGTACTTC
>TRBJ2-7|TRBV28|many|TRBD1
CASSFSGTAYEQYF
TGTGCCAGCAGCTTTTCCGGGACAGCCTACGAGCAGTACTTC
>TRBJ2-7|TRBV14|once|.
CASSQEGGLKFEQYF
TGTGCCAGCAGCCAAGAGGGGGGACTCAAATTCGAGCAGTACTTC
>TRBJ2-1|TRBV5-1|few|TRBD2
CASSTTGTSGGANEQFF
TGCGCCAGCAGCACTACCGGGACTAGCGGAGGGGCCAATGAGCAGTTCTTC
>TRBJ1-5|TRBV4-2|few|.
CASSPGPGANQPQHF
TGTGCCAGCAGCCCGGGCCCGGGAGCCAATCAGCCCCAGCATTTT